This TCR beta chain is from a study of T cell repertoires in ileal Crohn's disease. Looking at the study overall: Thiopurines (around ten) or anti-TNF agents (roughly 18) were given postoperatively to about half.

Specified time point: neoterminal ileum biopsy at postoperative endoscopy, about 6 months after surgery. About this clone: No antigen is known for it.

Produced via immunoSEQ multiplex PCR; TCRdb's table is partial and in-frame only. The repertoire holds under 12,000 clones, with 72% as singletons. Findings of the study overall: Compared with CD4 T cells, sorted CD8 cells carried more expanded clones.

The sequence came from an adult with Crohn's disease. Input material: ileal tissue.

The CDR3 DNA sequence: TGTGCCAGCAGATACCAGGGGGCAAGTGGTGAGCAGTACTTC. Translation gives CASRYQGASGEQYF. This sequence joins TRBV6-5 and TRBJ2-7, with TRBD1 identical over 8 bases. This CDR3 region has 14 residues. Trimming removed 6 bases from V and 7 bases from J; junction bases left unmatched: 11. Germline V lookup: CDR1 MNHEY, CDR2 SVGAGI.